Described below is a single T cell receptor beta chain sequence and its context. Its antigen is undetermined. The entry originates in a study of monozygotic twins with inflammatory bowel disease. Donors each contributed one blood sample measuring 2 to 2.5 ml. General study results and limits: Part of the variability in patient repertoires may have come from differing immunosuppressive treatments. With inverse Simpson as the measure, TCRbeta diversity was lower in IBD patients than in healthy co-twins.

The unique tags termed UMIs, each holding a 6-nucleotide sample barcode, were added by means of template switching. TCRdb processed the 5' RACE reads again and assigns one entry to each CDR3 protein, with no DNA. This sample contains approximately 120,000 distinct CDR3 sequences. The TCR comes from a human donor with ulcerative colitis or Crohn's disease, or a healthy co-twin of an affected twin (not recorded which). The sequenced sample was blood.

Here the CDR3 reads CASSAGPPGDTEAFF. This sequence joins TRBV7-7 and TRBJ1-1. CDR3 length equals 15 residues. Germline CDR1 reads SSHAT; CDR2 reads FNYEAQ (reference sequence).